Presented here are 27 T cell receptor beta chains from one specimen sequenced in a study of cytomegalovirus exposure and HLA in healthy donors. PCR was performed using 60 Vbeta and 13 Jbeta primers. Clones were sequenced by immunoSEQ multiplex PCR, and TCRdb holds only the in-frame ones, with some missing. The repertoire holds 150,000 to 200,000 clones, 70% to 75% seen once, with under 5.5% in the top ten. Sequencing was done on a sample of PBMCs. The receptors originated from a man younger than 35 in good health and CMV-seropositive.

V is TRBV6-1 and J is TRBJ2-3; D perhaps matches TRBD2 (6 bases). The germline gives CDR1 MNHNS, CDR2 SASEGT. With 10 bases removed from V and 2 bases from J, the gap between germline ends came to 16 bases. The CDR3 has 14 amino acids. The CDR3 reads CATSRGIPTDTQYF. CDR3 bases: TGTGCCACCTCCCGGGGGATTCCCACAGATACGCAGTATTTT.

The V and J genes are TRBV7-9 and TRBJ2-5, with 16 bases matching TRBD2. The J segment lost 5 bases and the V segment lost 4 bases, leaving 10 bases of the junction unmatched. The CDR3 length is 18 residues. Germline CDR1 is SEHNR and CDR2 is FQNEAQ (reference sequence). Written as DNA, the CDR3 is TGTGCCAGCAGCTCCTCCGGGACTAGCGGGAGGGTTAGCGAGACCCAGTACTTC. Protein product: CASSSSGTSGRVSETQYF. The variable domain in full, completed from reference TRBV7-9 and TRBJ2-5, reads DTGVSQNPRHKITKRGQNVTFRCDPISEHNRLYWYRQTLGQGPEFLTYFQNEAQLEKSRLLSDRFSAERPKGSFSTLEIQRTEQGDSAMYLCASSSSGTSGRVSETQYFGPGTRLLVL.

V is TRBV11-3 and J is TRBJ2-3; D call uncertain. Looked up from germline, CDR1 is SGHNT and CDR2 is YENEEA. This CDR3 spans 13 amino acids. V lost 2 bases and J 4 bases, leaving 7 bases between the germline ends. The CDR3 is CASSLYRSDTQYF. CDR3 DNA: TGTGCCAGCAGCTTATATCGGTCAGATACGCAGTATTTT. The whole variable domain, remainder taken from reference TRBV11-3 and TRBJ2-3, is EAGVVQSPRYKIIEKKQPVAFWCNPISGHNTLYWYLQNLGQGPELLIRYENEEAVDDSQLPKDRFSAERLKGVDSTLKIQPAELGDSAVYLCASSLYRSDTQYFGPGTRLTVL.

The chain combines TRBV29-1 with TRBJ1-2; the match to TRBD1 covers 7 bases. In germline, CDR1 is SQVTM, CDR2 ANQGSEA. CDR3 length equals 15 residues. V lost 1 base and J lost 6; bases outside the gene matches: 11. In DNA form, the CDR3 reads TGCAGCGTTGAAGTTACTAACGGCAGGGGGAATGGCTACACCTTC. Amino acid sequence: CSVEVTNGRGNGYTF.

The chain couples TRBV5-6 to TRBJ1-3; tentative D call: TRBD1 (6 bases). Deletions cut 7 bases from V and 0 bases from J, with 11 bases between. The CDR3 has 14 residues. Germline values: CDR1 SGHDT, CDR2 YYEEEE. The CDR3 sequence: CASRQDPSGNTIYF. DNA of the CDR3: TGTGCCAGCCGACAGGACCCCTCTGGAAACACCATATATTTT.

The chain uses TRBV9 and TRBJ2-2; 7 positions match TRBD2. CDR1 is SGDLS, CDR2 YYNGEE, per germline. The J segment lost 4 bases and the V segment lost 0 bases, leaving 3 bases of the junction unmatched. The CDR3 has 15 amino acids. As DNA, the CDR3 is TGTGCCAGCAGCGTAGGGGGGGGTGGCACCGGGGAGCTGTTTTTT. This encodes CASSVGGGGTGELFF.

The J gene is TRBJ2-7, the V gene TRBV18; perhaps TRBD2 as D (5 bases). CDR1 KGHSH and CDR2 LQKENI come from the germline V gene. V was clipped by 0 bases and J by 3 bases, with 9 bases between them. This CDR3 has 14 amino acids. The CDR3 nucleotides read TGTGCCAGCTCACCACCGGGGAGCGGCTACGAGCAGTACGTC. This encodes CASSPPGSGYEQYV.

The chain uses TRBV28 and TRBJ2-7; 9 bases match TRBD1. Trimming at V came to 4 bases and at J to 2 bases, leaving 6 bases not matched to a gene. CDR3 length: 15 residues. Germline V CDR1 and CDR2: MDHEN, SYDVKM. This chain's CDR3 is CASSSPGQGTYEQYV. The DNA for the CDR3 is TGTGCCAGCAGTTCACCGGGACAGGGAACCTACGAGCAGTACGTC.

The V gene is TRBV5-1, the J gene TRBJ1-1; 7 bases are shared with TRBD1. J was trimmed by 3 bases and V by 5 bases; bases with no gene match: 7. The germline V gene encodes CDR1 SGHRS and CDR2 YFSETQ. This CDR3 region has 14 residues. The chain's CDR3 is CASSHGQGDTEAFF. CDR3 coding DNA: TGCGCCAGCAGTCACGGGCAGGGGGACACTGAAGCTTTCTTT.

This clone was picked up a small number of times. This sequence joins TRBV6-5 and TRBJ1-6; the match to TRBD1 covers 9 bases. Germline-derived CDR1 and CDR2 are MNHEY and SVGAGI. The J segment lost 7 bases and the V segment lost 6 bases, leaving 4 bases of the junction unmatched. The CDR3 is made up of 14 amino acids. CDR3 nucleotide sequence: TGTGCCAGCAGATCCGGGACAGGGAATTCACCCCTCCACTTT. Encoded protein: CASRSGTGNSPLHF.

This clone turned up a few times. The chain uses TRBV6-1 and TRBJ1-1; D is uncertain. The germline V and J ends were trimmed by 2 bases and 5 bases, with 9 bases remaining between them. The germline V gene encodes CDR1 MNHNS and CDR2 SASEGT. The CDR3 is made up of 13 amino acids. The CDR3 here is CASSEMPGTEAFF. CDR3 sequence (DNA): TGTGCCAGCAGTGAAATGCCCGGTACTGAAGCTTTCTTT.

V and J are TRBV5-1 and TRBJ1-1; TRBD1 matches at 8 bases. This CDR3 region has 15 residues. V lost 0 bases, J lost 5 bases, and 6 bases stayed unmatched. Germline CDR1 SGHRS, CDR2 YFSETQ. CDR3 residues: CASSLGDRGWTEAFF. The CDR3 DNA follows: TGCGCCAGCAGCTTGGGTGACAGGGGATGGACTGAAGCTTTCTTT.

This chain uses TRBV7-9 with TRBJ2-2, with 7 bases lining up with TRBD1. Germline V CDR1 and CDR2: SEHNR, FQNEAQ (reference sequence). CDR3 size: 15 residues. J gave up 3 bases and V 3 bases, and 4 bases lay outside the gene matches. CDR3 coding DNA: TGTGCCAGCAGCTTGCAGGGGGTGGACACCGGGGAGCTGTTTTTT. This translates into CASSLQGVDTGELFF.

The V and J genes are TRBV10-3 and TRBJ1-1; 7 nucleotides line up with TRBD1. The junction had 15 bases not matched to a gene; V was cut back by 6 bases and J by 11 bases. Germline CDR1 is ENHRY and CDR2 is SYGVKD. The CDR3 length is 14 residues. In nucleotides, the CDR3 is TGTGCCATCAGGTCTAATGCTCAGGGGGTGGAGGCTTTCTTT. Translated: CAIRSNAQGVEAFF.

In its sample, this clone was seen a few times. The chain uses TRBV5-1 and TRBJ1-2; a possible D gene is TRBD1 (6 bases). V was clipped by 4 bases and J by 2 bases, with 9 bases between them. CDR1 and CDR2 from the germline V gene are SGHRS and YFSETQ. The CDR3 has 13 amino acids. CDR3 region: CASSQTGNYGYTF. For the CDR3, the DNA is TGCGCCAGCAGCCAGACAGGAAACTATGGCTACACCTTC. Full variable domain (missing parts from reference TRBV5-1 and TRBJ1-2): KAGVTQTPRYLIKTRGQQVTLSCSPISGHRSVSWYQQTPGQGLQFLFEYFSETQRNKGNFPGRFSGRQFSNSRSEMNVSTLELGDSALYLCASSQTGNYGYTFGSGTRLTVV.

The chain is built from TRBV2 and TRBJ1-5, with D perhaps matching TRBD1 (6 bases). The CDR3 is 15 residues long. V was clipped by 5 bases and J by 0 bases, with 11 bases between them. Germline V CDR1 and CDR2: SNHLY, FYNNEI. DNA for the CDR3: TGTGCCAGCAGTAGACAGGCCCGTAGCAATCAGCCCCAGCATTTT. Translation gives CASSRQARSNQPQHF.

The rearrangement joins TRBV5-1 to TRBJ1-5, with a tentative D call TRBD1 (6 bases). The CDR3 is 15 residues long. V lost 0 bases and J 1 base, leaving 8 bases between the germline ends. In germline, CDR1 is SGHRS, CDR2 YFSETQ. The CDR3 protein is CASSLAGDSNQPQHF. The CDR3 bases are TGCGCCAGCAGCTTGGCAGGGGACAGCAATCAGCCCCAGCATTTT. Together with reference TRBV5-1 and TRBJ1-5, the CDR3 gives the full variable domain: KAGVTQTPRYLIKTRGQQVTLSCSPISGHRSVSWYQQTPGQGLQFLFEYFSETQRNKGNFPGRFSGRQFSNSRSEMNVSTLELGDSALYLCASSLAGDSNQPQHFGDGTRLSIL.

The V call is TRBV6-5, the J call TRBJ2-2, with D maybe TRBD1 (5 bases). Germline CDR1 is MNHEY and CDR2 is SVGAGI. The CDR3 runs 15 residues. V lost 5 bases to trimming and J lost 0 bases, with 10 bases between them. This chain's CDR3 is CASSRQFANTGELFF. In DNA form, the CDR3 reads TGTGCCAGCAGTCGACAGTTCGCGAACACCGGGGAGCTGTTTTTT.

The rearrangement joins TRBV5-1 to TRBJ2-1; no clear D. The germline V gene has CDR1 SGHRS and CDR2 YFSETQ. The CDR3 contains 13 residues. The V and J ends lost 5 bases and 5 bases respectively, with 11 bases between them. In DNA form, the CDR3 reads TGCGCCAGCAGTTACGGGTCTCACAATGAGCAGTTCTTC. Protein product: CASSYGSHNEQFF.

This clone was recorded a few times. The chain is built from TRBV5-5 and TRBJ2-7; 9 bases align to TRBD1. The CDR3 is 15 residues long. CDR1 is SGHKS and CDR2 is YYEKEE in the germline V gene (reference sequence). With 4 bases clipped from V and 5 bases from J, the junction kept 10 bases outside the gene matches. Here the CDR3 DNA reads TGTGCCAGCAGCCCAACCGGGACAGGGACGCACGAGCAGTACGTC. Amino acid sequence: CASSPTGTGTHEQYV.

The rearrangement joins TRBV14 to TRBJ1-1, with D hard to call. Germline lookup yields CDR1 SGHDN and CDR2 FVKESK. V was clipped by 4 bases and J by 7 bases, with 13 bases between them. This CDR3 comprises 13 residues. The CDR3 region is CASSPTRAGEAFF. The CDR3 DNA reads as TGTGCCAGCAGCCCAACGCGAGCAGGTGAAGCTTTCTTT.

The rearrangement links TRBV6-6 to TRBJ1-4; 7 bases match TRBD1. CDR1 MNHNY and CDR2 SVGAGI come from the germline V gene (reference sequence). This CDR3 contains 11 residues. V was pared by 2 bases and J by 12 bases, with 0 bases of the junction left unmatched. The CDR3 nucleotides read TGTGCCAGCAGTTACGGGACAGAACTGTTTTTT. It encodes CASSYGTELFF.

The J gene is TRBJ2-7, the V gene TRBV6-5; D gene unclear. CDR3 size: 14 residues. CDR1 and CDR2 (germline): MNHEY, SVGAGI. V was trimmed by 2 bases and J by 4 bases, leaving 12 bases between them. The CDR3 protein is CASSYRHQNYEQYF. The CDR3 nucleotides are TGTGCCAGCAGTTACCGCCACCAGAATTACGAGCAGTACTTC.

This rearrangement joins TRBV18 to TRBJ1-2; D may be TRBD1 (5 bases). Germline V gene sequence: CDR1 KGHSH, CDR2 LQKENI. This CDR3 has 13 residues. Trimming cost V 3 bases and J 6 bases, with 11 bases left between them. CDR3 sequence: CASSPGANDGYTF. The DNA for the CDR3 is TGTGCCAGCTCACCTGGGGCTAATGATGGCTACACCTTC.

This clone was detected only a few times. This sequence joins TRBV6-1 and TRBJ2-7; 13 bases are shared with TRBD2. Germline CDR1 and CDR2: MNHNS and SASEGT. The CDR3 is made up of 15 amino acids. V lost 3 bases to trimming and J lost 1 base; unmatched junction nucleotides: 0. The CDR3 nucleotides read TGTGCCAGCAGTGAGGGACTAGCGGGGTCCTACGAGCAGTACGTC. Translating it yields CASSEGLAGSYEQYV.

The genes are TRBV2 and TRBJ2-7, with D perhaps TRBD1 (6 bases). V lost 6 bases to trimming and J lost 6 bases, with 12 bases between them. CDR3 length: 12 amino acids. Germline V lookup: CDR1 SNHLY, CDR2 FYNNEI. The CDR3 sequence is CASSPTGREQYV. The CDR3 DNA follows: TGTGCCAGCAGCCCGACAGGACGCGAGCAGTACGTC.

V is TRBV18 and J is TRBJ1-5; 8 bases are shared with TRBD1. Trimming cost V 6 bases and J 7 bases; bases outside gene matches: 8. The CDR3 contains 14 residues. Germline assignment: CDR1 KGHSH and CDR2 LQKENI. This CDR3 reads CASSLGQGGQPQHF. As DNA, the CDR3 is TGTGCCAGCTCGCTCGGACAGGGTGGCCAGCCCCAGCATTTT.